The sequence of this T cell receptor beta chain was determined in a study of blood T cell repertoires in COVID-19. Study-wide context: Both acute and convalescent COVID-19 samples were obtained from the United States, Italy and Spain. The cDNA or gDNA used as material had been derived from T cells, B-cell-depleted T cells, or PBMCs.

V dropped 2 bases and J dropped 0; count of bases not matched to a gene: 7. This CDR3 is built from 17 residues. Germline values: CDR1 MDHEN, CDR2 SYDVKM. Generated by immunoSEQ multiplex PCR, the TCRdb table keeps only in-frame clones and is missing some. The repertoire consists of approximately 300,000 clones, with roughly 90% occurring once and the leading ten covering around 0.98%. This TCR was recovered from a woman between 40 and 50 years old with COVID-19, enrolled during active disease. Sequencing was carried out using peripheral blood. The chain joins TRBV28 to TRBJ1-3; 7 nucleotides align to TRBD1. The CDR3: CASSLTRTGLSGNTIYF. As DNA, the CDR3 is TGTGCCAGCAGTTTAACCAGGACAGGCCTCTCTGGAAACACCATATATTTT.